Listed here are 22 T cell receptor beta chains from one sample, sequenced in a study of PD-1 blockade in classical Hodgkin lymphoma. Each patient experienced a relapse that followed autologous stem cell transplantation, and brentuximab vedotin exposure varied. Profiling relied on immunoSEQ multiplex PCR, and the TCRdb table lists in-frame clones only, not all of them. This sample has nearly 25,000 clones, with more than 75% found just once. This sample comprised peripheral blood mononuclear cells (PBMCs), obtained at baseline. The origin of the receptors is a human donor with classical Hodgkin lymphoma.

This chain joins TRBV29-1 and TRBJ2-1; 9 bases match TRBD2. This CDR3 contains 15 residues. Germline values: CDR1 SQVTM, CDR2 ANQGSEA. With V trimmed by 6 bases and J by 4 bases, 10 bases remained unmatched. In DNA form, the CDR3 reads TGCAGCGTCGGGGGTGCGGGGGGGCCTTACAATGAGCAGTTCTTC. This codes for CSVGGAGGPYNEQFF.

This chain joins TRBV4-3 and TRBJ2-7, with a tentative D call TRBD2 (6 bases). V was clipped by 4 bases and J by 3 bases, with 16 bases between them. Germline V gene lookup returns CDR1 LGHNA and CDR2 YSLEER. The CDR3 covers 15 residues. The CDR3 bases are TGCGCCAGCAGCCGGAGGGTTGAGGGGATCTACGAGCAGTACTTC. It is translated as CASSRRVEGIYEQYF.

The count of this clone is one. This chain uses TRBV7-2 with TRBJ1-5; the D gene is possibly TRBD1 (5 bases). CDR1 and CDR2 (germline): SGHTA, FQGNSA. The CDR3 contains 13 residues. Deletions cut 1 base from V and 5 bases from J, with 6 bases between. CDR3 in DNA: TGTGCCAGCAGCTTAGTGGGGGATCAGCCCCAGCATTTT. Amino acids: CASSLVGDQPQHF.

V and J are TRBV6-5 and TRBJ2-3; 16 bases are a match to TRBD2. The ends lost 5 bases at V and 6 bases at J; junction bases unmatched: 2. CDR3 size: 15 residues. The V gene's germline CDR1 is MNHEY and CDR2 SVGAGI. The CDR3 sequence is CASSAGLAGGDTQYF. The CDR3 DNA follows: TGTGCCAGCAGTGCGGGACTAGCGGGGGGGGATACGCAGTATTTT.

The V gene is TRBV9, the J gene TRBJ2-3; TRBD2 might be the D (6 bases). V was shortened by 0 bases and J by 0 bases, with 8 bases between the two germline ends. CDR1 and CDR2 from the germline V gene are SGDLS and YYNGEE. This CDR3 is 15 amino acids long. The CDR3 coding sequence is TGTGCCAGCAGCGTAGTGGAGGGTAGCACAGATACGCAGTATTTT. It codes for CASSVVEGSTDTQYF.

This clone is a singleton in its sample. The CDR3 DNA sequence: TGTGCCAGCAGTTACCCCAGGGGAGAACAGCCCCAGCATTTT. Protein sequence: CASSYPRGEQPQHF. J is TRBJ1-5 and V is TRBV6-5; a weak D match, TRBD1 (6 bases). The V end lost 2 bases, the J end lost 7 bases, and 12 bases lay between the germline ends. The CDR3 covers 14 residues. Germline CDR1 reads MNHEY; CDR2 reads SVGAGI.

The chain joins TRBV7-2 to TRBJ2-3; 9 bases are shared with TRBD1. The CDR3 length is 14 residues. The V gene's germline CDR1 is SGHTA and CDR2 FQGNSA. With 6 bases clipped from V and 2 bases from J, the junction kept 3 bases outside the gene matches. The CDR3 protein is CASRRDRATDTQYF. The CDR3 DNA is TGTGCCAGCAGGCGGGACAGGGCCACAGATACGCAGTATTTT. Full variable domain (rest looked up from reference TRBV7-2 and TRBJ2-3): GAGVSQSPSNKVTEKGKDVELRCDPISGHTALYWYRQSLGQGLEFLIYFQGNSAPDKSGLPSDRFSAERTGGSVSTLTIQRTQQEDSAVYLCASRRDRATDTQYFGPGTRLTVL.

V is TRBV10-3 and J is TRBJ2-1; TRBD1 might be the D (7 bases). This CDR3 contains 18 residues. V was shortened by 10 bases and J by 4 bases, with 29 bases between the two germline ends. Germline V gene lookup returns CDR1 ENHRY and CDR2 SYGVKD. The CDR3, as DNA: TGTGCCAGTTCACCGGGACTTAGGGGGCCGGTACTTTACAATGAGCAGTTCTTC. Translation: CASSPGLRGPVLYNEQFF.

In this sample, this clone turned up once. The chain uses TRBV7-9 and TRBJ2-7; D might be TRBD1 or TRBD2, each matching 6 bases. The CDR3 totals 13 residues. Germline V CDR1 and CDR2: SEHNR, FQNEAQ (reference sequence). Trimming removed 4 bases at V and 3 bases at J, with 10 bases between. CDR3: CASSSEGGYEQYF. The CDR3 DNA reads as TGTGCCAGCAGCTCGGAGGGGGGCTACGAGCAGTACTTC.

This sequence joins TRBV4-3 and TRBJ2-1, with 14 nucleotides matching TRBD2. The germline gives CDR1 LGHNA, CDR2 YSLEER. There are 15 residues in the CDR3. V dropped 11 bases and J dropped 4; count of bases not matched to a gene: 7. CDR3 bases: TGCGCCGCCGGACTAGCGGGGGGAGGTTACAATGAGCAGTTCTTC. Its translation is CAAGLAGGGYNEQFF.

The chain couples TRBV28 to TRBJ2-7; D unclear. Germline CDR1 is MDHEN and CDR2 is SYDVKM. The CDR3 totals 11 residues. Trimming cost V 6 bases and J 6 bases, with 9 bases left between them. CDR3 residues: CASRKWGEQYF. The CDR3 bases are TGTGCCAGCAGAAAATGGGGCGAGCAGTACTTC. The whole variable domain, remainder taken from reference TRBV28 and TRBJ2-7, is DVKVTQSSRYLVKRTGEKVFLECVQDMDHENMFWYRQDPGLGLRLIYFSYDVKMKEKGDIPEGYSVSREKKERFSLILESASTNQTSMYLCASRKWGEQYFGPGTRLTVT.

This clone was found once. The chain joins TRBV4-2 to TRBJ1-3; D gene ambiguous. V dropped 1 base and J dropped 6 bases, with 13 bases sitting between them. Per the germline V gene, CDR1 is LGHNA and CDR2 is YNFKEQ. The CDR3 runs to 15 residues. CDR3 in DNA: TGTGCCAGCAGCCAAGGATCAAGGGTAGAAAACACCATATATTTT. Encoded protein: CASSQGSRVENTIYF.

The chain uses TRBV27 and TRBJ1-3; D ambiguous. V lost 4 bases and J 7 bases, leaving 14 bases between the germline ends. CDR3 size: 14 residues. Germline V gene lookup returns CDR1 MNHEY and CDR2 SMNVEV (reference sequence). CDR3 nucleotide sequence: TGTGCCAGCAGTTCGGGCCCGGGAGGGAACACCATATATTTT. This encodes CASSSGPGGNTIYF.

The rearrangement uses TRBV13 and TRBJ1-1; unclear D gene. Germline V gives CDR1 PRHDT, CDR2 FYEKMQ (reference sequence). V lost 1 base, J lost 7 bases, and 7 bases lay in between. This CDR3 comprises 12 residues. The CDR3 reads CASSLVAGEAFF. The CDR3 bases are TGTGCCAGCAGCTTAGTTGCAGGTGAAGCTTTCTTT.

The chain has TRBV6-1 and TRBJ1-5; TRBD1 might be the D (5 bases). The V and J ends lost 1 base and 1 base respectively, with 8 bases between them. Germline V gives CDR1 MNHNS, CDR2 SASEGT. The length of the CDR3 is 15 residues. The chain's CDR3 is CASSEVGRSNQPQHF. DNA of the CDR3: TGTGCCAGCAGTGAAGTGGGACGGAGCAATCAGCCCCAGCATTTT.

The V gene is TRBV7-2, the J gene TRBJ2-1; 8 bases match TRBD1. Unmatched junction bases numbered 16, after V lost 2 bases and J lost 4 bases. This CDR3 has 19 amino acids. CDR1 and CDR2 (germline): SGHTA, FQGNSA. CDR3 residues: CASSLSPPPVDRAYNEQFF. The CDR3 DNA reads as TGTGCCAGCAGCTTATCCCCCCCTCCTGTGGACAGGGCTTACAATGAGCAGTTCTTC.

The chain carries TRBV28 and TRBJ2-5; tentative D call: TRBD2 (6 bases). The V gene lost 3 bases and the J gene lost 2 bases, with 13 bases spanning the gap. Germline CDR1 MDHEN, CDR2 SYDVKM. This CDR3 region has 15 residues. CDR3 sequence (DNA): TGTGCCAGCAGTTTTGCGGGGAAACAGCAAGAGACCCAGTACTTC. Protein: CASSFAGKQQETQYF.

This chain links TRBV6-5 with TRBJ2-1; 9 bases map to TRBD1. The CDR3 loop spans 14 amino acids. The V segment lost 0 bases and the J segment 16 bases; nucleotides outside the gene matches: 10. The germline gives CDR1 MNHEY, CDR2 SVGAGI. CDR3 sequence (DNA): TGTGCCAGCAGTTACTCTAGTGTGGGGGACAGGGTATTCTTC. It translates to CASSYSSVGDRVFF.

This clone was seen only a few times. The chain uses TRBV4-1 and TRBJ2-4, with 8 bases matching TRBD2. CDR3 length equals 18 residues. V shed 1 base and J 2 bases; nucleotides not matched to a gene: 10. Germline-derived CDR1 and CDR2 are MGHRA and YSYEKL. The DNA for the CDR3 is TGCGCCAGCAGCCAAGGTTATGATATAGCGGGGTCCAAAAACATTCAGTACTTC. It translates to CASSQGYDIAGSKNIQYF.

The chain links TRBV7-7 to TRBJ2-6; D gene unclear. CDR3 length: 18 residues. The germline V gene encodes CDR1 SSHAT and CDR2 FNYEAQ (reference sequence). Trimming shortened V by 5 bases and J by 5 bases, and 22 bases separated the two germline ends. CDR3 sequence: CASSGDLVPQSRANVLTF. The CDR3 DNA reads as TGTGCCAGCAGCGGCGACTTAGTGCCACAAAGTCGGGCCAACGTCCTGACTTTC.

The V gene is TRBV6-5, the J gene TRBJ2-7; a possible D gene is TRBD2 (5 bases). V lost 3 bases, J lost 1 base, and 7 bases lay in between. Germline values: CDR1 MNHEY, CDR2 SVGAGI. The CDR3 runs to 13 residues. This CDR3 reads CASSYRDSYEQYF. The DNA of the CDR3 is TGTGCCAGCAGTTATCGGGATTCCTACGAGCAGTACTTC.

The chain employs TRBV21-1 and TRBJ2-4. TRBV21-1 is an annotated pseudogene. The CDR3 sequence is 18 residues long. CDR3 bases: TGTGCCAGCAGCAAAAACAAAGGTGGGACCCTAGCCAAAAACATTCAGTACTTC. Translating gives CASSKNKGGTLAKNIQYF.